In its sample, the clone carrying this T cell receptor beta chain was seen once. Antigen specificity is unknown. The repertoire was sequenced with immunoSEQ multiplex PCR; TCRdb's copy has only in-frame clones and lacks some. The table records about 80,000 clones, around 93% of them present only once. The sample belongs to a study of graft-versus-host responses after intestinal transplantation. On the study more broadly: Among the recipients, transplants were multivisceral, liver-intestinal, or isolated intestinal. Among the recipients, all got anti-thymocyte globulin induction and then tacrolimus and steroids for approximately 3 years.

Germline CDR1 is WNHNN and CDR2 is SYGVQD (reference sequence). This CDR3 is 13 amino acids long. Trimming left V 4 bases short and J 5 bases short, with 11 bases between. The study's findings and limits: Recipient-marrow GvH clones were detected, some having first appeared in ileum or blood. Across patients carrying graft-donor T cell macrochimerism, allografts held high graft-versus-host to host-versus-graft clonal ratios.

The chain couples TRBV10-1 to TRBJ2-5; D assignment may be TRBD1 or TRBD2 (5 bases each). The TCR comes from a human patient who received an intestinal transplant, so some T cells may come from the graft donor. The sequences come from PBMCs, collected 98 days after intestinal transplantation. CDR3 in DNA: TGCGCCAGCAGTGGCCGGGGCGCGGAGACCCAGTACTTC. Its protein product is CASSGRGAETQYF.